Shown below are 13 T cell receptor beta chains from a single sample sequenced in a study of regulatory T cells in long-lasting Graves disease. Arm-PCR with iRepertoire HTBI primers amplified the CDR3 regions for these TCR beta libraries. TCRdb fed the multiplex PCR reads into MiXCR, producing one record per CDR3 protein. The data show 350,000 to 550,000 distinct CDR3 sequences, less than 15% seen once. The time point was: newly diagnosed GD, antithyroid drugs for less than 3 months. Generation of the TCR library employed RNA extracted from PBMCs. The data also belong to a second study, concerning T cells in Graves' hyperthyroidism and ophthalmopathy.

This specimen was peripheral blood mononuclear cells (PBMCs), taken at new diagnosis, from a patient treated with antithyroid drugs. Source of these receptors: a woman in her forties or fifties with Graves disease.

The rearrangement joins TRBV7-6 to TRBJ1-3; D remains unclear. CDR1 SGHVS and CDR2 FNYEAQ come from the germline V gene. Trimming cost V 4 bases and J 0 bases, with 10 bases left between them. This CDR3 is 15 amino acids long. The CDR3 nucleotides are TGTGCCAGCAGCTCTCCGGGGTTCTCTGGAAACACCATATATTTT. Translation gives CASSSPGFSGNTIYF.

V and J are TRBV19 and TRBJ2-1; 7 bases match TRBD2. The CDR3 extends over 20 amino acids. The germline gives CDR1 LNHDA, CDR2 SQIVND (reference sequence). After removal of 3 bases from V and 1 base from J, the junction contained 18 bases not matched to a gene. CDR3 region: CASSMGWGGIRRRSYNEQFF. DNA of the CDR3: TGTGCCAGTAGTATGGGCTGGGGGGGGATTAGAAGGCGGTCCTACAATGAGCAGTTCTTC.

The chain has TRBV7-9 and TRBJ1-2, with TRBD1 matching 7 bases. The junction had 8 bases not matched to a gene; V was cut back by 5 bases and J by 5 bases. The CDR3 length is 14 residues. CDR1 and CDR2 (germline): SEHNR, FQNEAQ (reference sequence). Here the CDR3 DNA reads TGTGCCAGCAGCGACCTGGGACAGAATTATGGCTACACCTTC. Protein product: CASSDLGQNYGYTF.

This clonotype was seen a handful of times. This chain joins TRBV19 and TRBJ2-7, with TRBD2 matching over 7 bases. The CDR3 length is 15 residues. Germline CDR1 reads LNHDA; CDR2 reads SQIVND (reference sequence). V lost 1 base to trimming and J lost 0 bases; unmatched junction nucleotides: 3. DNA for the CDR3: TGTGCCAGTAGTATAGGTCTAGCGGACTCCTACGAGCAGTACTTC. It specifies CASSIGLADSYEQYF.

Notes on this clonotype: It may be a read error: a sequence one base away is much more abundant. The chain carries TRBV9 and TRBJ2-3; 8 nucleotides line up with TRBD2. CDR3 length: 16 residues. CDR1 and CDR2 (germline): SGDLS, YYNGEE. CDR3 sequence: CTSSSSGLDLPDTQYF. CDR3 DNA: TGTACCAGCAGCTCCTCGGGACTAGACCTGCCAGATACGCAGTATTTT.

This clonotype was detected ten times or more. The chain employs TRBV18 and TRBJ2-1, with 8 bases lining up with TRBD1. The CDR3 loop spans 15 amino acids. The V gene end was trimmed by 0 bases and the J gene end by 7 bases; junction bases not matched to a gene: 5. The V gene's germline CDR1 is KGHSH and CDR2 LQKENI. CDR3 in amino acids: CASSPPQGAWNEQFF. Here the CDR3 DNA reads TGTGCCAGCTCACCACCCCAGGGGGCATGGAATGAGCAGTTCTTC.

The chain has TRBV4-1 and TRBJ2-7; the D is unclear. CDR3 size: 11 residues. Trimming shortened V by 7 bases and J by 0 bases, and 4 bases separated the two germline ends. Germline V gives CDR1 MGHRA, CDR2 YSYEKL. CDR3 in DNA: TGCGCCAGCAAGGACTCCTACGAGCAGTACTTC. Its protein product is CASKDSYEQYF.

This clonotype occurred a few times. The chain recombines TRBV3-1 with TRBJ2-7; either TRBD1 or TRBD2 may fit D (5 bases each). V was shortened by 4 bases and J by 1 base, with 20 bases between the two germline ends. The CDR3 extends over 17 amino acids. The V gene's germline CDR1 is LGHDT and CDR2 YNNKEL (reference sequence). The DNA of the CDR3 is TGTGCCAGCAGCCCGGGACCCCCAAAGGGCCTTTCCTACGAGCAGTACTTC. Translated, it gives CASSPGPPKGLSYEQYF.

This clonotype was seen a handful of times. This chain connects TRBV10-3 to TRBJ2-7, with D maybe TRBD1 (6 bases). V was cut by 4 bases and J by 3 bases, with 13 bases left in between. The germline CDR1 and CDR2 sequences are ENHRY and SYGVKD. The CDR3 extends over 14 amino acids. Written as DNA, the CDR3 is TGTGCCATCAGTGGTCTCCGGGACAACTACGAGCAGTACTTC. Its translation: CAISGLRDNYEQYF.

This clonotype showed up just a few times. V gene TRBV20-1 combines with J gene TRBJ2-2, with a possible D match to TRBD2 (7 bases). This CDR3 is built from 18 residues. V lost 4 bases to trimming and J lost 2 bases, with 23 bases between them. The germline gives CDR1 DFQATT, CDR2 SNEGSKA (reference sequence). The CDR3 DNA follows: TGCAGTGCTAAGGGGCCTTTGCAGGGAGGGGGAAACACCGGGGAGCTGTTTTTT. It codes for CSAKGPLQGGGNTGELFF.

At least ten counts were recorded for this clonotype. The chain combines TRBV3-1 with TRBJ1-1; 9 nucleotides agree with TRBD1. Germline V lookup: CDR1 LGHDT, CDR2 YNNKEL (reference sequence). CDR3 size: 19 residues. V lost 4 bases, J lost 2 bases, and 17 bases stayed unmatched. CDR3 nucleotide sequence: TGTGCCAGCAGCCCTATAATAGGTACAGGGGGCCCGCGAAACACTGAAGCTTTCTTT. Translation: CASSPIIGTGGPRNTEAFF.

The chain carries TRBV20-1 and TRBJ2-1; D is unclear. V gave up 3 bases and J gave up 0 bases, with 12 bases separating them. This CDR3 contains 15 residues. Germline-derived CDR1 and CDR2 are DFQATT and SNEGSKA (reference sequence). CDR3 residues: CSASPAESSYNEQFF. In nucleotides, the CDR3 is TGCAGTGCTAGTCCCGCGGAGAGCTCCTACAATGAGCAGTTCTTC.

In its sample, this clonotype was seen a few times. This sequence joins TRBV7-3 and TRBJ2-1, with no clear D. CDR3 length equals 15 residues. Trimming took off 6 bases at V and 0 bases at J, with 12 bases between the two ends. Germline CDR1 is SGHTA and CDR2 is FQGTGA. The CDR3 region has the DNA TGTGCCAGCAGTATAACAGCAAGCTCCTACAATGAGCAGTTCTTC. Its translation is CASSITASSYNEQFF.